This T cell receptor (beta chain) was obtained from a study of T cell changes during pregnancy in multiple sclerosis. Trimming stripped 0 bases from V and 6 bases from J, with 9 bases between. The CDR3 has 13 amino acids. The V gene's germline CDR1 is GTSNPN and CDR2 SVGIG (reference sequence). Libraries were prepared by immunoSEQ multiplex PCR; TCRdb keeps only in-frame clonotypes and omits some of them. The profile shows 26,000 or so clones, around 90% of them singletons. This TCR came from a female donor in good health, enrolled as a control in a pregnancy study. The chain couples TRBV30 to TRBJ2-4; tentative D call: TRBD1 (5 bases). This specimen was peripheral blood, taken in the first trimester of pregnancy. The chain's CDR3 is CAWSVQGLNIQYF. For the CDR3, the DNA is TGTGCCTGGAGTGTCCAGGGCTTAAACATTCAGTACTTC.